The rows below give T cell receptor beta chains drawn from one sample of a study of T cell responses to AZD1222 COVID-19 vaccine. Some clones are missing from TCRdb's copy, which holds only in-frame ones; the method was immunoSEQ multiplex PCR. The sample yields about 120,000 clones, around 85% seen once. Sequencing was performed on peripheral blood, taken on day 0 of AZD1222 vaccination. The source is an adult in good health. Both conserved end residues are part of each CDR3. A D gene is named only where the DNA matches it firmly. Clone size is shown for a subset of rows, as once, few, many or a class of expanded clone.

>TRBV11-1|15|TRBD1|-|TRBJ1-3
CASSRTGFSGNTIYF
TGTGCCAGCAGCAGGACAGGGTTCTCTGGAAACACCATATATTTT
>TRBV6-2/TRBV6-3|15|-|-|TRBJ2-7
CASSYPRRASYEQYF
TGTGCCAGCAGTTACCCACGGCGGGCCTCCTACGAGCAGTACTTC
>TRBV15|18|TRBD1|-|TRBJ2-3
CATSRDSWTGSGTDTQYF
TGTGCCACCAGCAGAGATAGTTGGACAGGGAGTGGTACAGATACGCAGTATTTT
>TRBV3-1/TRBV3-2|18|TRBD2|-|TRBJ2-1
CASSIRSGRALLYNEQFF
TGTGCCAGCAGCATACGTAGCGGGAGGGCCCTACTTTACAATGAGCAGTTCTTC
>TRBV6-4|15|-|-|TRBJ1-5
CASSDSGEQNQPQHF
TGTGCCAGCAGTGACTCGGGGGAGCAGAATCAGCCCCAGCATTTT
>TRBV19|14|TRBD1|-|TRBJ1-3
CGTGEIQVGNTIYF
TGTGGAACAGGGGAGATCCAAGTCGGAAACACCATATATTTT
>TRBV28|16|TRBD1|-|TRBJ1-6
CASSLPPRGRNSPLHF
TGTGCCAGCAGTTTACCGCCCAGGGGGCGGAATTCACCCCTCCACTTT
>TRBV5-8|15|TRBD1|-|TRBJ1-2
CASSLGDRGPYGYTF
TGTGCCAGCAGCTTGGGGGACAGGGGCCCCTATGGCTACACCTTC
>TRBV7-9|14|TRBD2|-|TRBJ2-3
CASTKTSYTDTQYF
TGTGCCAGCACCAAGACTAGCTACACAGATACGCAGTATTTT
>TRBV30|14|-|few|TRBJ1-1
CAWSVGGTAFEAFF
TGTGCCTGGAGTGTGGGGGGAACAGCCTTCGAAGCTTTCTTT
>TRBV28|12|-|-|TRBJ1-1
CASRIQRLEAFF
TGTGCCAGCAGGATTCAGCGATTAGAAGCTTTCTTT
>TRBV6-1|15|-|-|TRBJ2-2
CASSEEGGDTGELFF
TGTGCCAGCAGTGAAGAAGGGGGAGACACCGGGGAGCTGTTTTTT
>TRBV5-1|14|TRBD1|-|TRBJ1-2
CASSLGDRGGGYTF
TGCGCCAGCAGCTTGGGGGACAGGGGAGGCGGCTACACCTTC
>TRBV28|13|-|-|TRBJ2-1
CASSAQLGLEQFF
TGTGCCAGCAGTGCACAGCTTGGCCTAGAGCAGTTCTTC
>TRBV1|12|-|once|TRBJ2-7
CTSSQATYEQYF
TGCACCAGCAGCCAAGCAACCTACGAGCAGTACTTC
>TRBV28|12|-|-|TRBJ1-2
CASSLQAYGYTF
TGTGCCAGCAGTTTGCAGGCCTATGGCTACACCTTC
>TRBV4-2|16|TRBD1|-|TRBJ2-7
CASSPPSGTGSGEQYF
TGTGCCAGCAGCCCACCCTCCGGGACAGGGTCCGGCGAGCAGTACTTC
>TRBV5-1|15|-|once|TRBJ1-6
CASSLGAGENSPLHF
TGCGCCAGCAGCTTGGGGGCAGGGGAGAATTCACCCCTCCACTTT
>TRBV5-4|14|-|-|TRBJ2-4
CASSYSGTKNIQYF
TGTGCCAGCAGCTATTCAGGGACCAAAAACATTCAGTACTTC
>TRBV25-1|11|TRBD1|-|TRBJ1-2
CASSESGTGYF
TGTGCCAGCAGTGAATCTGGGACAGGGTACTTC
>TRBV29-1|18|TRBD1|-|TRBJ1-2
CSVELRQGASVGSGGYTF
TGCAGCGTTGAACTGAGACAGGGGGCAAGCGTGGGCAGTGGTGGCTACACCTTC
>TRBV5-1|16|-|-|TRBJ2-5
CASSLGSGSHQETQYF
TGCGCCAGCAGCTTGGGGTCGGGGTCCCACCAAGAGACCCAGTACTTC
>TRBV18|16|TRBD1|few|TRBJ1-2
CASSPRRDRANYGYTF
TGTGCCAGCTCACCCCGACGGGACAGGGCTAACTATGGCTACACCTTC
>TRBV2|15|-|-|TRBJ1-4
CASSEMWATNEKLFF
TGTGCCAGCAGTGAAATGTGGGCGACCAATGAAAAACTGTTTTTT
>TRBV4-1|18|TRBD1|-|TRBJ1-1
CASSQVGSGTGDQVKAFF
TGCGCCAGCAGCCAAGTGGGATCCGGGACAGGGGACCAAGTAAAAGCTTTCTTT
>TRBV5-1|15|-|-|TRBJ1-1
CASRRSRTGDTEAFF
TGCGCCAGCAGACGTAGTCGGACTGGGGACACTGAAGCTTTCTTT
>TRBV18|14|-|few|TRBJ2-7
CASSPPQGNGEQYF
TGTGCCAGCTCACCACCACAGGGTAATGGCGAGCAGTACTTC
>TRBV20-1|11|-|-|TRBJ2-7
CSAREHYEQYF
TGCAGTGCTAGAGAACACTACGAGCAGTACTTC
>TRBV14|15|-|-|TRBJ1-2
CASSPPGAGHYGYTF
TGTGCCAGCAGCCCGCCTGGTGCAGGGCATTATGGCTACACCTTC
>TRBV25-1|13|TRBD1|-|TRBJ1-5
CASRSTGEQPQHF
TGTGCCAGCAGATCAACAGGGGAACAGCCCCAGCATTTT
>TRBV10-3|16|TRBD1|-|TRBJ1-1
CAISDSTGGLITEAFF
TGTGCCATCAGTGATTCAACAGGGGGATTGATCACTGAAGCTTTCTTT
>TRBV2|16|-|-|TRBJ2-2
CASSEPAPGVAGELFF
TGTGCCAGCAGTGAACCCGCGCCCGGGGTCGCCGGGGAGCTGTTTTTT
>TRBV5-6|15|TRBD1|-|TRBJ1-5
CASSPGTGENQPQHF
TGTGCCAGCAGCCCCGGGACAGGGGAAAATCAGCCCCAGCATTTT